The 6 T cell receptor beta chains presented below share a single source sample, sequenced in a study of cytomegalovirus exposure and HLA in healthy donors. The PCR was carried out with 60 Vbeta primers and 13 Jbeta primers. Generated by immunoSEQ multiplex PCR, the TCRdb table keeps only in-frame clones and is missing some. The sample records around 140,000 clones, roughly 87% being singletons. The sample comprised PBMCs. The receptors were gathered from a middle-aged woman in good health and CMV-seronegative.

V is TRBV7-9 and J is TRBJ2-1; 8 nucleotides match TRBD2. V lost 5 bases and J lost 7; bases outside the gene matches: 10. This CDR3 comprises 15 residues. Germline loops: CDR1 SEHNR, CDR2 FQNEAQ (reference sequence). The CDR3 DNA sequence: TGTGCCAGCAGCCCGGCCGAAGCGGGAGTTAATGAGCAGTTCTTC. It yields the protein CASSPAEAGVNEQFF.

The chain carries TRBV5-4 and TRBJ1-2; 9 nucleotides align to TRBD1. The CDR3 length is 13 residues. The germline V gene has CDR1 SGHNT and CDR2 YYREEE (reference sequence). Trimming took 7 bases from V and 8 from J; bases not matched to a gene: 9. CDR3 protein: CASAPGQGRGYTF. DNA of the CDR3: TGTGCCAGCGCCCCTGGACAGGGGCGCGGCTACACCTTC.

This chain links TRBV2 with TRBJ1-6; tentative D call: TRBD1 (5 bases). Germline V CDR1 and CDR2: SNHLY, FYNNEI. CDR3 length: 13 amino acids. V was clipped by 9 bases and J by 8 bases, with 14 bases between them. The CDR3 region has the DNA TGTGCCAGTCATACAGGAGTAGATTCACCCCTCCACTTT. The encoded protein is CASHTGVDSPLHF.

The chain joins TRBV28 to TRBJ1-6; D remains unclear. The CDR3 spans 15 residues. Germline V gene data show CDR1 as MDHEN and CDR2 as SYDVKM. V was clipped by 0 bases and J by 6 bases, with 9 bases between them. The CDR3 sequence is CASSLWASGNSPLHF. The CDR3 nucleotides are TGTGCCAGCAGTTTATGGGCCTCTGGTAATTCACCCCTCCACTTT.

The rearrangement uses TRBV7-2 and TRBJ2-2, with D possibly TRBD2 on 6 matching bases. V lost 4 bases to trimming and J lost 4 bases, with 16 bases between them. From germline, CDR1 is SGHTA and CDR2 FQGNSA. The CDR3 contains 16 residues. Here the CDR3 reads CASSSTNYGGTGELFF. The DNA of the CDR3 is TGTGCCAGCAGCTCCACGAACTACGGGGGCACCGGGGAGCTGTTTTTT.

Remarks on this clone: Other DNA sequences within the sample encode an identical CDR3. CDR3 sequence: CASTEQGNTEAFF. DNA of the CDR3: TGTGCCAGCACCGAGCAGGGAAACACTGAAGCTTTCTTT. The chain joins TRBV5-6 to TRBJ1-1, with D maybe TRBD1 (5 bases). Germline CDR1 and CDR2: SGHDT and YYEEEE. The CDR3 loop spans 13 amino acids. The V end lost 6 bases, the J end lost 2 bases, and 11 bases lay between the germline ends.